This T cell receptor beta chain was captured by sequencing in a study of PD-1 blockade in classical Hodgkin lymphoma. The method was immunoSEQ multiplex PCR; TCRdb's version includes in-frame clones alone and lacks a portion of them. The sample carries 30,000 to 40,000 clones, around 88% recorded once. Germline assignment: CDR1 LNHDA and CDR2 SQIVND (reference sequence). The ends were cut back, 3 bases at V and 5 bases at J, with 8 bases in the middle. The CDR3 runs to 13 residues. Sample time point: newly diagnosed, previously untreated cHL patient sample. The CD4+ T cells used were purified from thawed PBMCs through magnetic negative selection.

V and J are TRBV19 and TRBJ2-1; D is unclear. Sequencing was performed on CD4+ T cells from blood. The TCR sequence derives from a human donor with classical Hodgkin lymphoma. CDR3 amino acids: CASSIPYHNEQFF. The CDR3 DNA reads as TGTGCCAGTAGTATTCCCTACCACAATGAGCAGTTCTTC.